A selection of T cell receptor beta chains follows, all from one sample in a study of spatial heterogeneity in lung cancer. TCRdb re-called the 5' RACE reads with MiXCR, one entry per CDR3 protein. Found here are 39,000 or so distinct CDR3 sequences, under 12% of them singletons; the top ten hold roughly 15%. Source: PBMCs, taken at follow-up. The receptors were gathered from a female donor with early-stage non-small cell lung cancer. Both conserved end residues are part of each CDR3. A D gene is named only where the DNA matches it firmly. Some rows mark clone size as missing; the rest say once, few, many or name a class of expanded clone.

D gene	V gene	J gene	clone size	CDR3 DNA	CDR3 protein
TRBD1	TRBV6-1	TRBJ2-3	many	TGTGCCAGCAGTGAACACGACAGGGTCCCTCCAGATACGCAGTATTTT	CASSEHDRVPPDTQYF
.	TRBV5-4	TRBJ2-5	few	TGTGCCAGCAGCGGGGACGTCGGAGAGACCCAGTACTTC	CASSGDVGETQYF
TRBD1	TRBV12-3/TRBV12-4	TRBJ2-1	.	TGTGCCAGCAGTTTGCTAGGGGGCTGGGGTGAGCAGTTCTTC	CASSLLGGWGEQFF
TRBD1	TRBV12-3/TRBV12-4	TRBJ1-3	few	TGTGCCAGCAGTTTATCGGGACAGGGCTCCGGAAACACCATATATTTT	CASSLSGQGSGNTIYF
.	TRBV7-9	TRBJ2-2	.	TGTGCCAGCAGCCCCCGGGACTTCAACTCCGGGGAGCTGTTTTTT	CASSPRDFNSGELFF
.	TRBV28	TRBJ1-5	.	TGTGCCAGCAGCGCTACGGGGAGGGTCCATAGCAATCAGCCCCAGCATTTT	CASSATGRVHSNQPQHF
TRBD2	TRBV5-1	TRBJ2-1	many	TGCGCCAGCAGCTCGGAGACTAGCGGGGGACGCACCTACAATGAGCAGTTCTTC	CASSSETSGGRTYNEQFF
TRBD1	TRBV7-2	TRBJ1-2	.	TGTGCCAGCAGCTTCAGCGGGACAGGGGCTGGCTACACCTTC	CASSFSGTGAGYTF
TRBD2	TRBV7-2	TRBJ2-3	few	TGTGCCAGCAGCTTCCAGCGGGGGGTCGCAGATACGCAGTATTTT	CASSFQRGVADTQYF
.	TRBV11-3	TRBJ1-4	many	TGTGCCAGCAGCCCCAGTCGAGGGGCCCATGAAAAACTGTTTTTT	CASSPSRGAHEKLFF
TRBD2	TRBV10-3	TRBJ2-5	.	TGTGCCATCAGTGCGAAACCTAGCGGGGGAGAGACCCAATACTTC	CAISAKPSGGETQYF
.	TRBV28	TRBJ1-6	many	TGTGCCAGCAGTTTGATTCAGAGCTCCTATAATTCACCCCTCCACTTT	CASSLIQSSYNSPLHF
TRBD2	TRBV6-2/TRBV6-3	TRBJ2-7	medium-sized	TGTGCCAGCGAAGGCGGGAGCTCCTACGAGCAGTACTTC	CASEGGSSYEQYF
.	TRBV15	TRBJ2-7	many	TGTGCCACCAGCAGAGATACGGGGGAGGTGCAGTACTTC	CATSRDTGEVQYF
.	TRBV28	TRBJ2-4	.	TGTGCCAGCAGTTTATGGAGCCCGGGTTTAGCCAAAAACATTCAGTACTTC	CASSLWSPGLAKNIQYF
.	TRBV12-3/TRBV12-4	TRBJ1-6	once	TGTGCCAGCATCAGAGGACGTCTCGGAAATTCACCCCTCCACTTT	CASIRGRLGNSPLHF
TRBD2	TRBV10-3	TRBJ2-3	few	TGTGCCTCCGGCGGGACTAACACAGATACGCAGTATTTT	CASGGTNTDTQYF
.	TRBV3-1	TRBJ1-6	few	TGTGCCAGCAGCAGGCGGGGTTCCTATAATTCACCCCTCCACTTT	CASSRRGSYNSPLHF
.	TRBV2	TRBJ2-4	.	TGTGCCAGCAGGGCGATTAATGCCAAAAACATTCAGTACTTC	CASRAINAKNIQYF
.	TRBV4-1	TRBJ1-5	few	TGCGCCAGCAGCCAAGAAGTAGATCAGCCCCAGCATTTT	CASSQEVDQPQHF
TRBD1	TRBV29-1	TRBJ2-7	many	TGCAGCGTTGCGCCCGGGACAGGGGGCTTGTACGAGCAGTACTTC	CSVAPGTGGLYEQYF
TRBD2	TRBV6-1	TRBJ2-6	.	TGTGCCAGCAGTGGGCCACTAGCGGGGGCCCGTTCTGGGGCCAACGTCCTGACTTTC	CASSGPLAGARSGANVLTF
TRBD1	TRBV20-1	TRBJ2-1	many	TGCAGTGCTAGAGATCTCGAGACAGGGGATAGCAATGAGCAGTTCTTC	CSARDLETGDSNEQFF
.	TRBV7-6	TRBJ2-1	.	TGTGCCAGCAGCTTCAGACAGGCTCCTGTCTACTATGAGCAGTTCTTC	CASSFRQAPVYYEQFF
.	TRBV28	TRBJ2-1	many	TGTGCCAGCAGTTTCGCAGGTCTTCCGAGCTATGAGCAGTTCTTC	CASSFAGLPSYEQFF
.	TRBV10-3	TRBJ2-3	.	TGTGCCATCAGTGAGTCTGGTACAACCCCCACAGATACGCAGTATTTT	CAISESGTTPTDTQYF
TRBD2	TRBV5-4	TRBJ2-2	few	TGTGCCAGCAGCTTGGCCGTAATTTCTAGCGGGGGGTCCGGGGAGCTGTTTTTT	CASSLAVISSGGSGELFF
TRBD1	TRBV29-1	TRBJ1-2	few	TGCAGCGTTGATGTGGGACAGGGGCGCTATGGCTACACCTTC	CSVDVGQGRYGYTF
TRBD2	TRBV4-1	TRBJ2-1	few	TGCGCCAGCAGCCATGCTAGCGGGGGGCACAATGAGCAGTTCTTC	CASSHASGGHNEQFF
TRBD1	TRBV29-1	TRBJ1-3	medium-sized	TGCAGCGTCCGACAGGGTGGCGGAAACACCATATATTTT	CSVRQGGGNTIYF
.	TRBV28	TRBJ2-3	many	TGTGCCAGCAGTTTAAGGGGCACAGATACGCAGTATTTT	CASSLRGTDTQYF
.	TRBV7-2	TRBJ1-1	many	TGTGCCAGCAGCTGGGAAGATGAAGCTTTCTTT	CASSWEDEAFF
TRBD1	TRBV12-3/TRBV12-4	TRBJ1-1	many	TGTGCCAGCAGTTTCGGACTCCGGGACAGGAACACTGAAGCTTTCTTT	CASSFGLRDRNTEAFF
.	TRBV5-1	TRBJ2-7	.	TGCGCCAGCAGCTTGAGGGACACAGGACACGAGCAGTACTTC	CASSLRDTGHEQYF
TRBD1	TRBV27	TRBJ2-3	.	TGTGCCAGCACCGGGACAGGCCAAGGAGATACGCAGTATTTT	CASTGTGQGDTQYF
.	TRBV5-1	TRBJ2-3	many	TGCGCCAGCAGCTTGGTGGAGGGGTCAGATACGCAGTATTTT	CASSLVEGSDTQYF
TRBD1	TRBV7-2	TRBJ1-5	.	TGTGCCAGCAGCTCCCGACAGGGTAGCAATCAGCCCCAGCATTTT	CASSSRQGSNQPQHF
TRBD2	TRBV29-1	TRBJ2-7	many	TGCAGCGCAGTACTAGCGGGGGCAACCTACGAGCAGTACTTC	CSAVLAGATYEQYF
.	TRBV7-3	TRBJ2-3	.	TGTGCCAGCAGCTTAATATCGGGGTCAGATACGCAGTATTTT	CASSLISGSDTQYF
.	TRBV20-1	TRBJ2-6	many	TGCAGTGCTAGTCCAGGAGAGCTCTCTGGGGCCAACGTCCTGACTTTC	CSASPGELSGANVLTF
.	TRBV29-1	TRBJ2-7	many	TGCAGCGTTGAAGAAAGAGACGAGCAGTACTTC	CSVEERDEQYF
.	TRBV10-3	TRBJ2-7	many	TGTGCCATCAGTGAGTCTGTGTTGGCGGGCTACGAGCAGTACTTC	CAISESVLAGYEQYF
TRBD2	TRBV20-1	TRBJ2-5	.	TGCAGTGCTATTAGCGGGGGCGAGGCGTACCAAGAGACCCAGTACTTC	CSAISGGEAYQETQYF
TRBD1	TRBV7-3	TRBJ2-1	few	TGTGCCAGCAGCTTGGCGGGACAGGCTAACAATGAGCAGTTCTTC	CASSLAGQANNEQFF
.	TRBV23-1	TRBJ1-6	many	TGCGCCAGCAGTCGCAATAACTCTTATAATTCACCCCTCCACTTT	CASSRNNSYNSPLHF
.	TRBV2	TRBJ1-2	few	TGTGCCAGCAGTATGGTGGTGGGGTATGGCTACACCTTC	CASSMVVGYGYTF
TRBD2	TRBV11-2	TRBJ2-1	few	TGTGCCAGCAGCCCTGGGGGGGGGCAGTTCTTC	CASSPGGGQFF
.	TRBV20-1	TRBJ2-3	many	TGCAGTGCTACCTTAACAGATACGCAGTATTTT	CSATLTDTQYF